The next 11 T cell receptor beta chains were all read from a single sample in a study of T cells expressing NK-cell markers. TCRdb reprocessed the 5' RACE reads, with one entry per CDR3 protein and no DNA. The sample holds some 340,000 distinct CDR3 sequences. Material for sequencing was blood T cells: a sorted CD56 or NKG2C T cell subset, CD4+ or CD8+ T cells, or bulk PBMC T cells (not recorded which). The receptor source for this set is a man aged 18-69 years in good health.

The chain links TRBV20-1 to TRBJ1-3; TCRdb's D call of TRBD1 is untestable without DNA. The CDR3 runs 14 residues. In germline, CDR1 is DFQATT, CDR2 SNEGSKA (reference sequence). CDR3 residues: CSARDIGAGNTIYF.

The gene calls are TRBV7-9 and TRBJ2-5; the TCRdb D gene call, TRBD1, has no DNA to confirm it. CDR1 and CDR2 from the germline V gene are SEHNR and FQNEAQ (reference sequence). The CDR3 has 12 amino acids. CDR3 amino acids: CAETGAGETQYF. The variable domain in full, with the rest retrieved from reference TRBV7-9 and TRBJ2-5, is DTGVSQNPRHKITKRGQNVTFRCDPISEHNRLYWYRQTLGQGPEFLTYFQNEAQLEKSRLLSDRFSAERPKGSFSTLEIQRTEQGDSAMYLCAETGAGETQYFGPGTRLLVL.

The gene calls are TRBV20-1 and TRBJ2-3; TCRdb returns TRBD1, unconfirmable since there is no DNA. This CDR3 region has 12 residues. Germline V gene lookup returns CDR1 DFQATT and CDR2 SNEGSKA (reference sequence). CDR3 protein: CSIAGYADTQYF.

The chain combines TRBV7-2 with TRBJ2-1; TCRdb outputs TRBD1, but without DNA this stays unchecked. This CDR3 is built from 15 residues. CDR1 is SGHTA and CDR2 is FQGNSA in the germline V gene. CDR3 residues: CASSLWAGNYNEQFF.

CDR3 sequence: CATSRTEGGLSSYEQYF. The chain links TRBV15 to TRBJ2-7; TCRdb's assignment of TRBD1 cannot be checked, as there is no DNA. This CDR3 is built from 17 residues. The germline gives CDR1 LNHNV, CDR2 YYDKDF (reference sequence).

V usage is TRBV11-2 and J usage is TRBJ2-1; TCRdb indicates TRBD1, and absent DNA this call remains unverified. The CDR3 covers 17 residues. The germline V gene has CDR1 SGHAT and CDR2 FQNNGV. The CDR3 is CASSTRQGNIGNNEQFF.

The CDR3 sequence is CASRRLRSYNEQFF. The chain couples TRBV11-2 to TRBJ2-1; TCRdb's assignment of TRBD1 cannot be checked, as there is no DNA. The germline V gene encodes CDR1 SGHAT and CDR2 FQNNGV. The CDR3 runs to 14 residues.

The J gene is TRBJ2-7, the V gene TRBV7-2; the D call from TCRdb, TRBD1, cannot be confirmed without DNA. The CDR3 length is 14 residues. Per the germline V gene, CDR1 is SGHTA and CDR2 is FQGNSA. The CDR3 protein is CASSLDGGPTEQYF. Supplemented by reference TRBV7-2 and TRBJ2-7, the full variable domain reads GAGVSQSPSNKVTEKGKDVELRCDPISGHTALYWYRQSLGQGLEFLIYFQGNSAPDKSGLPSDRFSAERTGGSVSTLTIQRTQQEDSAVYLCASSLDGGPTEQYFGPGTRLTVT.

The chain uses TRBV20-1 and TRBJ1-1; TCRdb's D call of TRBD1 is untestable without DNA. CDR3 length: 13 amino acids. The V gene's germline CDR1 is DFQATT and CDR2 SNEGSKA (reference sequence). The CDR3 loop reads CSAPNLVSAEAFF.

The rearrangement links TRBV7-2 to TRBJ2-7; absent DNA, TCRdb's TRBD2 call cannot be checked. Germline V CDR1 and CDR2: SGHTA, FQGNSA. The CDR3 contains 15 residues. CDR3 residues: CASSFLGLEFDEQYF.

The rearrangement uses TRBV18 and TRBJ1-5. This CDR3 has 16 residues. Germline V CDR1 and CDR2: KGHSH, LQKENI. The CDR3 here is CASSSALGGDNQPQHF.